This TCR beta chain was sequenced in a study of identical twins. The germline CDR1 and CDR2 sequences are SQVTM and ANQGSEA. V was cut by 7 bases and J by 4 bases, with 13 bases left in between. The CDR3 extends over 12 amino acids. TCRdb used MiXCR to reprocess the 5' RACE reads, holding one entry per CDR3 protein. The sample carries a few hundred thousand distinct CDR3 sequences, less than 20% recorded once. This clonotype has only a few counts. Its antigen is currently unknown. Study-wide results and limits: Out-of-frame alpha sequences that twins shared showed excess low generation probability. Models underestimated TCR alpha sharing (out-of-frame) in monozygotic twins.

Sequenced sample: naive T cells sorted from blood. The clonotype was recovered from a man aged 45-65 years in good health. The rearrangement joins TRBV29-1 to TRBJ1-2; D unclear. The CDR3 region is CSAEGAGYGYTF. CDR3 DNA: TGCAGCGCGGAGGGAGCGGGCTATGGCTACACCTTC.